Presented here are 15 T cell receptor beta chains from one specimen sequenced in a study of T cells in Graves' hyperthyroidism and ophthalmopathy. Researchers took RNA transcripts and amplified the TCR beta CDR3 regions from them. The HTBI set primed first-round TCR CDR3 RT-PCR. Each CDR3 protein is one row after TCRdb ran MiXCR on the multiplex PCR reads. Here the sample spans approximately 98,000 distinct CDR3 sequences, 35% to 45% being singletons. The sequenced sample consisted of peripheral blood or thyroid tissue (not recorded which). These receptor sequences come from a woman between 25 and 40 years old with Graves' hyperthyroidism.

This clonotype has ten or more counts. J is TRBJ2-6 and V is TRBV10-3, with D possibly being TRBD2 (7 bases). In germline, CDR1 is ENHRY, CDR2 SYGVKD. With 8 bases removed from V and 0 bases from J, the gap between germline ends came to 20 bases. CDR3 length equals 18 residues. In nucleotides, the CDR3 is TGTGCCATCGGGGGGGATCGAGGGGGATCCTCTGGGGCCAACGTCCTGACTTTC. Translation gives CAIGGDRGGSSGANVLTF.

With regard to this clonotype: This may be a read error: a much more frequent sequence differs by one nucleotide. V usage is TRBV6-6 and J usage is TRBJ2-7; no clear D. The CDR3 runs 13 residues. Germline V gene lookup returns CDR1 MNHNY and CDR2 SVGAGI (reference sequence). CDR3 amino acids: CASSATTGYEQHF. The CDR3 DNA is TGTGCCAGCAGTGCCACAACGGGCTACGAGCAGCACTTC.

On this clonotype: The junction departs from the called germline gene at one end, perhaps through a read error. The rearrangement uses TRBV20-1 and TRBJ2-6, with 10 bases fitting TRBD1. CDR3 length: 16 amino acids. The V gene's germline CDR1 is DFQATT and CDR2 SNEGSKA (reference sequence). This CDR3 is CSARGTGGSGANVPTF. The CDR3 coding sequence is TGCAGTGCTAGAGGGACAGGGGGGTCTGGCGCCAACGTCCCGACTTTC.

This clonotype was detected ten times or more. The V gene is TRBV28, the J gene TRBJ2-7, with D perhaps matching TRBD2 (6 bases). This CDR3 spans 13 amino acids. Germline V lookup: CDR1 MDHEN, CDR2 SYDVKM. The germline V and J ends were trimmed by 7 bases and 5 bases, with 15 bases remaining between them. The chain's CDR3 is CASNSRGINEQYF. The DNA of the CDR3 is TGTGCCAGCAACTCACGGGGGATCAACGAGCAGTACTTC.

This clonotype was counted ten times or more. The rearrangement links TRBV20-1 to TRBJ2-7; unclear D gene. There are 16 residues in the CDR3. The germline gives CDR1 DFQATT, CDR2 SNEGSKA (reference sequence). Between the trimmed V and J ends, which lost 6 bases and 7 bases, there was a span of 28 bases. The CDR3 spells CSAQSTRRGTLWEQYF. The CDR3 DNA reads TGCAGTGCCCAAAGTACGCGACGTGGCACCCTCTGGGAGCAGTACTTC.

The sample holds many counts of this clonotype. This chain links TRBV9 with TRBJ1-2, with 8 bases matching TRBD1. Unmatched junction bases numbered 3, after V lost 3 bases and J lost 8 bases. The CDR3 runs 12 residues. Germline V gene lookup returns CDR1 SGDLS and CDR2 YYNGEE. The CDR3 DNA follows: TGTGCCAGCAGCGACCAGGGGGCCGGCTACACCTTC. Its translation is CASSDQGAGYTF.

The CDR3 coding sequence is TGCAGTGCTAGAGGGGCCGGCAGAAGGGACACCGGGGAGCTGTTTTTT. Its protein product is CSARGAGRRDTGELFF. This chain joins TRBV20-1 and TRBJ2-2; no clear D gene. The CDR3 loop spans 16 amino acids. Germline assignment: CDR1 DFQATT and CDR2 SNEGSKA (reference sequence). Trimming cost V 1 base and J 3 bases, with 15 bases left between them.

This clonotype occurred many times. The chain combines TRBV24-1 with TRBJ2-2; no definite D call. Trimming pared 7 bases from V and 0 bases from J, leaving 14 bases between. This CDR3 region has 16 residues. Germline loops: CDR1 KGHDR, CDR2 SFDVKD. The CDR3 here is CATSTAGGSNTGELFF. CDR3 nucleotide sequence: TGTGCCACCAGCACCGCCGGCGGATCGAACACCGGGGAGCTGTTTTTT.

This clonotype was detected once. Germline is not matched at one junction end, which may reflect a read error. The CDR3 bases are TGTGCCAGCAGCGTCCATCCAGGGGAAACTGAAGCTCTCTTT. Its protein is CASSVHPGETEALF. V and J are TRBV7-2 and TRBJ1-1, with TRBD1 as a possible D gene (6 bases). The CDR3 runs 14 residues. CDR1 and CDR2 (germline): SGHTA, FQGNSA.

This rearrangement joins TRBV7-3 to TRBJ1-4, with 10 bases that match TRBD1. This CDR3 has 17 residues. Germline V CDR1 and CDR2: SGHTA, FQGTGA. With V trimmed by 0 bases and J by 0 bases, 1 base remained unmatched. CDR3 region: CASSLTGTGATNEKLFF. CDR3 nucleotides: TGTGCCAGCAGCTTAACCGGGACAGGGGCAACTAATGAAAAACTGTTTTTT.

The chain joins TRBV28 to TRBJ2-2; a possible D gene is TRBD1 (5 bases). The V end was cut by 2 bases, the J end by 4 bases, with 11 bases between. Germline V gene data show CDR1 as MDHEN and CDR2 as SYDVKM. This CDR3 contains 15 residues. The CDR3 spells CASSLKGIGTGELFF. Here the CDR3 DNA reads TGTGCCAGCAGTTTAAAGGGGATTGGCACCGGGGAGCTGTTTTTT.

This clonotype came up a few times. V is TRBV28 and J is TRBJ2-7, with 7 bases that match TRBD2. CDR3 length: 14 residues. The ends lost 5 bases at V and 2 bases at J; junction bases unmatched: 6. Germline V CDR1 and CDR2: MDHEN, SYDVKM. The CDR3 loop is CASSPAGPPYEQYF. The CDR3 DNA is TGTGCCAGCAGTCCAGCGGGACCCCCCTACGAGCAGTACTTC.

This clonotype was recorded at least ten times. The genes are TRBV28 and TRBJ1-5; the D gene is possibly TRBD1 (5 bases). V was trimmed by 1 base and J by 10 bases, leaving 8 bases between them. The CDR3 loop spans 12 amino acids. Germline values: CDR1 MDHEN, CDR2 SYDVKM. CDR3 nucleotide sequence: TGTGCCAGCAGTTTATTGAGGGGACCCCAGCATTTT. It codes for CASSLLRGPQHF.

About this clonotype itself: One junction end does not reproduce the germline sequence, and a read error may be involved. V gene TRBV2 combines with J gene TRBJ2-7, with D perhaps matching TRBD2 (6 bases). Germline V gene sequence: CDR1 SNHLY, CDR2 FYNNEI. The CDR3 is 14 amino acids. In DNA, the CDR3 is TGTGCCAGCAGTTTTGGGGCGGGGCTCTACGGGCAGTACTTC. Translation: CASSFGAGLYGQYF.

This clonotype came up many times. The chain combines TRBV12-3 or TRBV12-4 with TRBJ1-6; D is ambiguous. V lost 5 bases to trimming and J lost 6 bases, with 8 bases between them. The CDR3 runs to 13 residues. CDR3 loop: CASSPSANSPLHF. The CDR3, as DNA: TGTGCCAGCAGTCCATCAGCTAATTCACCCCTCCACTTT.